Below, 7 T cell receptor beta chains from the same sample are listed, as sequenced in a study of cytomegalovirus exposure and HLA in healthy donors. PCR was performed using 60 Vbeta and 13 Jbeta primers. Profiling relied on immunoSEQ multiplex PCR, and the TCRdb table lists in-frame clones only, not all of them. This table has around 190,000 clones, around 80% appearing once. The sequenced sample consisted of PBMCs. The receptors were gathered from a woman younger than 45 in good health and CMV-seropositive.

V gene TRBV29-1 combines with J gene TRBJ1-1; 9 nucleotides agree with TRBD1. In germline, CDR1 is SQVTM, CDR2 ANQGSEA. This CDR3 has 19 amino acids. Trimming at V came to 1 base and at J to 0 bases, leaving 15 bases not matched to a gene. The CDR3 spells CSVEGQRVGTGRLNTEAFF. CDR3 bases: TGCAGCGTTGAAGGCCAAAGGGTCGGGACAGGGCGCCTGAACACTGAAGCTTTCTTT. The complete variable domain, with remaining parts taken from reference TRBV29-1 and TRBJ1-1, reads SAVISQKPSRDICQRGTSLTIQCQVDSQVTMMFWYRQQPGQSLTLIATANQGSEATYESGFVIDKFPISRPNLTFSTLTVSNMSPEDSSIYLCSVEGQRVGTGRLNTEAFFGQGTRLTVV.

The rearrangement uses TRBV27 and TRBJ2-1; perhaps TRBD2 as D (5 bases). The CDR3 totals 14 residues. V was trimmed by 3 bases and J by 0 bases, leaving 6 bases between them. Germline CDR1 is MNHEY and CDR2 is SMNVEV (reference sequence). In nucleotides, the CDR3 is TGTGCCAGCAGTTTGGAGGACTCCTACAATGAGCAGTTCTTC. This codes for CASSLEDSYNEQFF.

In DNA, the CDR3 is TGTGCCAGCAGCGGCTACAGGGGTGATACGCAGTATTTT. As protein: CASSGYRGDTQYF. The gene calls are TRBV2 and TRBJ2-3, with 7 bases fitting TRBD1. The V gene end was trimmed by 6 bases and the J gene end by 6 bases; junction bases not matched to a gene: 6. The CDR3 contains 13 residues. The V gene's germline CDR1 is SNHLY and CDR2 FYNNEI.

The rearrangement joins TRBV7-2 to TRBJ2-7; D unclear. Trimming stripped 1 base from V and 3 bases from J, with 7 bases between. Germline V gives CDR1 SGHTA, CDR2 FQGNSA. There are 13 residues in the CDR3. For the CDR3, the DNA is TGTGCCAGCAGCTTAGTGTCCGGCTACGAGCAGTACTTC. This encodes CASSLVSGYEQYF.

The chain recombines TRBV5-1 with TRBJ2-2, with D tentatively TRBD2 (6 bases). V was cut by 4 bases and J by 2 bases, with 18 bases left in between. CDR1 SGHRS and CDR2 YFSETQ come from the germline V gene. The CDR3 extends over 17 amino acids. The DNA of the CDR3 is TGCGCCAGCAGCGGGATGAGGGGACTTCCAAACACCGGGGAGCTGTTTTTT. Its protein is CASSGMRGLPNTGELFF.

The chain combines TRBV30 with TRBJ2-3, with 8 bases lining up with TRBD2. Per germline, CDR1 GTSNPN and CDR2 SVGIG (reference sequence). CDR3 size: 15 residues. V lost 2 bases to trimming and J lost 6 bases; unmatched junction nucleotides: 10. Written as DNA, the CDR3 is TGTGCCTGGAGTACCGGGACTAGAAATTCGGATACGCAGTATTTT. It specifies CAWSTGTRNSDTQYF.

V usage is TRBV7-2 and J usage is TRBJ2-5; 14 bases are a match to TRBD2. The germline CDR1 and CDR2 sequences are SGHTA and FQGNSA. This CDR3 region has 19 residues. V shed 2 bases, J shed 5 bases, and the junction held 13 bases outside the gene matches. The CDR3 sequence is CASSLPGTSGRPGGETQYF. DNA of the CDR3: TGTGCCAGCAGCTTACCCGGGACTAGCGGGAGACCCGGGGGGGAGACCCAGTACTTC. Based on the CDR3 plus reference TRBV7-2 and TRBJ2-5, the full variable domain is GAGVSQSPSNKVTEKGKDVELRCDPISGHTALYWYRQSLGQGLEFLIYFQGNSAPDKSGLPSDRFSAERTGGSVSTLTIQRTQQEDSAVYLCASSLPGTSGRPGGETQYFGPGTRLLVL.